The 14 T cell receptor beta chains reported below all come from one sample, sequenced in a study of tumor-infiltrating lymphocytes in primary liver carcinoma (dated by TCRdb to about 2017). Reads for this sample came from an Illumina HiSeq 2500. Starting from around 500 ng total RNA, TCRbeta-specific cDNA was produced by reverse transcription with a constant-region primer and ProtoScript II reverse transcriptase. Three nested multiplex PCR rounds, following a slightly modified ARM-PCR procedure, were used to build the TCRbeta libraries. Each of the first two PCR rounds ran for about 10 cycles using multiplex TRBV1-TRBV30 forward primers together with a Cbeta reverse primer. TCRdb reanalyzed the raw reads on its own, using fastp at Q25 for trimming and MiXCR for clone calling, and kept in-frame beta chains. Rows are combined by CDR3 protein, so each entry shows the most common genes and DNA. The sample table shows fewer than 75,000 distinct CDR3 sequences, and 71% are seen once. The ten largest clonotypes hold around 38% of the sample.

Total RNA and DNA were co-extracted from roughly 18-30 mg of bulk tissue with the AllPrep DNA/RNA mini kit, without cell sorting. Sequencing used liver tumor tissue from sampling region 4. This specimen's cell subset or site label, per the study, means: tumor region T4, right-lateral pole. These receptors were taken from a man in his forties or fifties with primary liver carcinoma and hepatitis B virus infection.

On this clonotype itself: Likely a read error: the CDR3 ends without its conserved phenylalanine or tryptophan. No DNA is shown, since the ends of the CDR3 on it are uncertain; the CDR3 is the one TCRdb lists. The chain has TRBV6-1 and TRBJ1-5; the table's D call, TRBD1, was not checked against the DNA. Germline V gene lookup returns CDR1 MNHNS and CDR2 SASEGT. The CDR3 is 15 amino acids long, termini counted. The CDR3 here is CASSRTADSNQPQHL.

This clonotype has at least ten counts. The gene calls are TRBV6-1 and TRBJ2-7; the match to TRBD1 covers 9 bases. The CDR3 covers 14 residues. The ends lost 8 bases at V and 2 bases at J; junction bases unmatched: 7. Germline lookup yields CDR1 MNHNS and CDR2 SASEGT. The CDR3 is CASQRTGVPYEQYF. For the CDR3, the DNA is TGTGCCAGCCAACGGACAGGGGTCCCCTACGAGCAGTACTTC.

Points on this clonotype: A much larger clone differs by one base, so this may be a read error. The V call is TRBV28, the J call TRBJ1-5; D is undetermined. The CDR3 spans 13 residues. Germline CDR1 MDHEN, CDR2 SYDVKM. The CDR3 protein is CTSSVRTVKPQHF. The CDR3 nucleotides read TGTACCAGCAGTGTCCGGACGGTCAAGCCCCAGCATTTT.

A word on this clonotype: Germline and junction disagree at one end, which may indicate a read error. V and J are TRBV11-3 and TRBJ1-5, with D perhaps TRBD1 (5 bases). Germline values: CDR1 SGHNT, CDR2 YENEEA. The CDR3 is 15 residues long. The CDR3 sequence: CASNLDLGVAQPQHF. The CDR3 DNA reads as TGTGCCAGCAACTTAGATCTGGGGGTGGCTCAGCCCCAACATTTT.

To note about this clonotype: Sequence at one end of the junction differs from germline and may be a read error. This chain connects TRBV10-3 to TRBJ2-4; tentative D call: TRBD1 (6 bases). Germline V gene data show CDR1 as ENHRY and CDR2 as SYGVKD. The CDR3 extends over 17 amino acids. Here the CDR3 DNA reads TGTGCCATCAATGAGTCCTCCACAGGGATTGGCAAAAATATTCAGTACTTC. Its protein product is CAINESSTGIGKNIQYF.

Regarding this clonotype: Being one base from a much bigger clone, this may be a read error. The rearrangement joins TRBV28 to TRBJ2-5, with D possibly being TRBD1 or TRBD2 (6 bases each). CDR1 is MDHEN and CDR2 is SYDVKM in the germline V gene. V lost 5 bases and J lost 4, with 11 bases in between. This CDR3 is 13 amino acids long. The DNA for the CDR3 is TGTGCCAGCAGTACTAGGGGGGCAGAGACCCAGTACTTC. It codes for CASSTRGAETQYF. The full variable domain, its missing parts supplied by reference TRBV28 and TRBJ2-5, is DVKVTQSSRYLVKRTGEKVFLECVQDMDHENMFWYRQDPGLGLRLIYFSYDVKMKEKGDIPEGYSVSREKKERFSLILESASTNQTSMYLCASSTRGAETQYFGPGTRLLVL.

This clonotype appeared a few times. The V gene is TRBV6-5, the J gene TRBJ2-1; 13 bases fit TRBD2. Germline values: CDR1 MNHEY, CDR2 SVGAGI. With V trimmed by 6 bases and J by 5 bases, 10 bases remained unmatched. The CDR3 runs 17 residues. CDR3 residues: CASRRLAGGRSDNEQFF. CDR3 in DNA: TGTGCCAGCAGACGACTAGCGGGAGGACGATCGGACAATGAGCAGTTCTTC.

About this clonotype itself: One end of the junction is discordant with germline, which a read error may explain. The chain couples TRBV11-3 to TRBJ2-1; D may be TRBD1 or TRBD2 (5 bases each). This CDR3 has 15 residues. The V gene's germline CDR1 is SGHNT and CDR2 YENEEA. The CDR3 DNA sequence: TGTGCCGGCAGCCCGGGGACCGAGGGCAGAGGTGAGCAGTTCTTC. It is translated as CAGSPGTEGRGEQFF.

This clonotype was observed a single time. One end of the junction does not line up with germline, which may come from a read error. This chain links TRBV5-6 with TRBJ2-5; D is undetermined. The CDR3 runs to 13 residues. Germline V CDR1 and CDR2: SGHDT, YYEEEE. The CDR3 is CASSFDHQETQYF. DNA of the CDR3: TGTGCCAGTAGCTTTGACCATCAAGAGACCCAGTACTTC.

This clonotype showed up just once. The V call is TRBV11-2, the J call TRBJ2-7; D remains unclear. In germline, CDR1 is SGHAT, CDR2 FQNNGV. The CDR3 is made up of 15 amino acids. V was shortened by 9 bases and J by 3 bases, with 21 bases between the two germline ends. The CDR3 DNA is TGTGCCAGTGGCTTCATGTCAGATCCGGACTACGAGCAGTACTTC. Residues: CASGFMSDPDYEQYF.

The rearrangement joins TRBV11-2 to TRBJ1-4; no clear D. Germline CDR1 SGHAT, CDR2 FQNNGV. V shed 9 bases and J shed 6 bases, with 20 bases lying between them. The CDR3 length is 15 residues. The CDR3: CASSKTPGTDEKLFF. CDR3 nucleotides: TGTGCCAGTAGCAAGACTCCAGGAACAGATGAAAAACTGTTTTTT.

This clonotype was counted many times. This sequence joins TRBV11-1 and TRBJ2-1; D might be TRBD1 (6 bases). CDR3 length: 14 amino acids. Trimming took off 3 bases at V and 6 bases at J, with 12 bases between the two ends. Germline V gives CDR1 SGHAT, CDR2 FQDESV (reference sequence). In DNA, the CDR3 is TGTGCCAGCAGCTTGGAAGGGGGAGCCAATGAGCAGTTCTTC. It codes for CASSLEGGANEQFF.

This clonotype was counted once. A read error is possible here, since a much larger clone lies one base away. In DNA, the CDR3 is TGTGCCATCCAAGTGGGAGGAGTGAACACTGAAGCTTTCTTT. Its protein is CAIQVGGVNTEAFF. The chain uses TRBV10-3 and TRBJ1-1; no reliable D call. The length of the CDR3 is 14 residues. Germline V lookup: CDR1 ENHRY, CDR2 SYGVKD. With 8 bases removed from V and 0 bases from J, the gap between germline ends came to 13 bases.

The genes are TRBV28 and TRBJ2-7; 9 bases are shared with TRBD1. From germline, CDR1 is MDHEN and CDR2 SYDVKM. J was trimmed by 5 bases and V by 8 bases; bases with no gene match: 4. This CDR3 spans 12 amino acids. CDR3 nucleotides: TGTGCCAGCGTGGGACAGGGCCACGAGCAGTACTTC. Protein product: CASVGQGHEQYF.